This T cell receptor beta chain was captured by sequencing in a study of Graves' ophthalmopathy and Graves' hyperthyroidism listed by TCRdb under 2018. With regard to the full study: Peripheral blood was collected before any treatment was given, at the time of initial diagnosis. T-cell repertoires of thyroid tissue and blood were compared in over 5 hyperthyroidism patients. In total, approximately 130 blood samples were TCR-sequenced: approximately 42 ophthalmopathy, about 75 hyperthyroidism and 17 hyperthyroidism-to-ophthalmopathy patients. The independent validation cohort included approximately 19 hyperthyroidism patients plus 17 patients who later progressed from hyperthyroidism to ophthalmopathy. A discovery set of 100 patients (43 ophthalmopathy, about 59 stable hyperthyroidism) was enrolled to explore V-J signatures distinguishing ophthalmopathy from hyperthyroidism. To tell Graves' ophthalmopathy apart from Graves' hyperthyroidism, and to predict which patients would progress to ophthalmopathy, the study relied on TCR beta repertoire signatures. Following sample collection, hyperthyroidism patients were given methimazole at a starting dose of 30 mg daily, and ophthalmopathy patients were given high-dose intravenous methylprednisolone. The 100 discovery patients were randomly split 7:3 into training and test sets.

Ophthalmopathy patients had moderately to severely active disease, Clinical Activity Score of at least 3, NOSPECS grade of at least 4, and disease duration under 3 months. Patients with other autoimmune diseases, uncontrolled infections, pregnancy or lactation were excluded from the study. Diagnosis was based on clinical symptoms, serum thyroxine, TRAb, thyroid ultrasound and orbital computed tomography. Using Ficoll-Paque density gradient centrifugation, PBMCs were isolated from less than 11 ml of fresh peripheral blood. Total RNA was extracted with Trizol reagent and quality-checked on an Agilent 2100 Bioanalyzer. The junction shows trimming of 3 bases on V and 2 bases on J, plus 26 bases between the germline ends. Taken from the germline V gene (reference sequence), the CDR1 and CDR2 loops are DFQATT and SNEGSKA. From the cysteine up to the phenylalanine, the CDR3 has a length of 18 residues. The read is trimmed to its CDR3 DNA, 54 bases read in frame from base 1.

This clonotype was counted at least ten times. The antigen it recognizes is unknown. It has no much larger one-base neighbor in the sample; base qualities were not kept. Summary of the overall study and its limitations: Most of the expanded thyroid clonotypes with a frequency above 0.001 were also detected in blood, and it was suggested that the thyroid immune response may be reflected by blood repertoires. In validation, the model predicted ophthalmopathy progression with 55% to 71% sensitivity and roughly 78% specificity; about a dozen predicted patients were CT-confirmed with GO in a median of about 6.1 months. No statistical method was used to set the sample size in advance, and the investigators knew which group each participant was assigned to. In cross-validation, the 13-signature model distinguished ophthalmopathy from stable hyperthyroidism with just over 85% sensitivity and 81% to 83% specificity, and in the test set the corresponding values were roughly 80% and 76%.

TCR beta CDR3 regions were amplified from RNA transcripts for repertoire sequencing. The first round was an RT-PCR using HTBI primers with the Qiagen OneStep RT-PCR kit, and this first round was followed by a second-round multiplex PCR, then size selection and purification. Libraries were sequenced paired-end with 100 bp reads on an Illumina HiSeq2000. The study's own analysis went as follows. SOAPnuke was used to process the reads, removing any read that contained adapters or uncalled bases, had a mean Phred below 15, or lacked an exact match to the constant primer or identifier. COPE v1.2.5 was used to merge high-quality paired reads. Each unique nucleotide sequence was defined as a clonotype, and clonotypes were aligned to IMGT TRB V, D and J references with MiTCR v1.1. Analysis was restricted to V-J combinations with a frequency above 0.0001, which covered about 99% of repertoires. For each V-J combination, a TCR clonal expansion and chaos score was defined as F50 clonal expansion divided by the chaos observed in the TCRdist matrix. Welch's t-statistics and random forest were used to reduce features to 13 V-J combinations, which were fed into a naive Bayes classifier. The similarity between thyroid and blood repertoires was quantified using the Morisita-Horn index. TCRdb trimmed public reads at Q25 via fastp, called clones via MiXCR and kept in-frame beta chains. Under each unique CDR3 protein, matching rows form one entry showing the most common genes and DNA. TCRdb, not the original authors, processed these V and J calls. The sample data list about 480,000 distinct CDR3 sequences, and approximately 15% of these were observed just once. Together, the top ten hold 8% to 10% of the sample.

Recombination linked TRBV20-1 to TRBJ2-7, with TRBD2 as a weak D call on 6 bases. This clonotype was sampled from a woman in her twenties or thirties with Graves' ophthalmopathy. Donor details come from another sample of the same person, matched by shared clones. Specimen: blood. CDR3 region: CSASDETRRGREAYEQYF. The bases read TGCAGTGCTAGCGATGAAACGAGGAGGGGACGGGAAGCCTACGAGCAGTACTTC.